This TCR beta chain comes out of a study of blood T cell repertoires in COVID-19 (dated by TCRdb to the early 2020s). Regarding the study in general: The collaborator samples originated in the United States, Italy and Spain and spanned the acute and convalescent phases of COVID-19. Sample metadata almost always included a de-identified subject ID, COVID-19 status, age in years and sex. The prospective study material was composed of cDNA or gDNA derived from T cells, B-cell-depleted T cells, or PBMCs. The repertoires were made available in a free public database intended to serve as a resource for research on the immune response to SARS-CoV-2. Where available, HLA class I and class II types were taken from metadata supplied by the sample provider and were not determined by assay-based typing. The samples were drawn from the first 160 participants of the ongoing ImmuneRACE study and from 1,254 subjects provided by 6 global collaborators. The dataset comprised deeply sampled blood TCRbeta repertoires from subjects exposed to, actively infected with, or recovered from COVID-19.

Paper-wide results and their limitations: The amount of clinical and demographic metadata varied by source and participant and was provided uncurated.

TCRbeta CDR3 regions were amplified from genomic DNA by means of the immunoSEQ Assay, a bias-controlled multiplex PCR. As for the original processing: Nucleated cell counts per sample were estimated from amplification of reference gene primers within the assay. Sequence reads were collapsed and filtered to measure the absolute abundance of every unique TCRbeta CDR3 rearrangement. For each sample, productive Simpson clonality was calculated as the square root of Simpson's diversity index across productive rearrangements. Here the immuneACCESS table is served through TCRdb, limited to in-frame sequences with V and J called. Missing clones are a known gap in these copies; in checked studies unresolved V genes cover under half, and the rest lacks a known reason. The DNA was the basis for D and trimming; V, J and clone size are from that table. The sample table records tens of thousands of clones; around 86% of these occur just once. The ten top clones hold 7% to 9% of the sample.

Whole blood was collected in K2EDTA tubes by collaborating institutions according to the institutions' own protocols. For TCRbeta analysis, collaborator samples were shipped as frozen whole blood, as isolated PBMCs, or as DNA extracted from either sample type. On this clone itself: No antigen is known for it. No much larger clone exists at a distance of one base, and base qualities are not known.

Between the V and J ends, shortened by 8 bases and 6 bases respectively, the junction contains 14 bases. The CDR3, cysteine through valine, is 12 amino acids long. Only the CDR3 DNA stays, 36 bases, in frame from base 1. Sequencing was done on a sample of peripheral blood. The clonotype comes from a man older than 75 with active or convalescent COVID-19. Rearrangement joined TRBV12-3 or TRBV12-4 to TRBJ2-7; the D gene cannot be named for sure. The bases read TGTGCCAGCCCCGGTGGGCCCTGCGAGCAGTACGTC. This yields the protein CASPGGPCEQYV.